Listed below are T cell receptor beta chains from one sample, sequenced in a study of metastatic and nonmetastatic thyroid tumors. TCRdb re-called the PCR reads via MiXCR. In the table there are 85,000 to 95,000 clones, 15% of which are singletons. The sample consisted of blood. Receptors were obtained from a female donor with papillary thyroid cancer or a benign thyroid nodule (not recorded which). Some clones in this sample may be carry-over from other donors' samples. Both conserved end residues are part of each CDR3.

CASSRTGDRAYEQYF | TRBJ2-7 | TRBV3-1
CASSLIANTVELFF | TRBJ2-2 | TRBV27
CASLRSPDRGHQETQYF | TRBJ2-5 | TRBV7-8
CASSSGQGHEQYF | TRBJ2-7 | TRBV28
CASSLLSGGMLSEAFF | TRBJ1-1 | TRBV5-6
CASSSAVGADEQFF | TRBJ2-1 | TRBV7-9
CASIPIGGDDGYTF | TRBJ1-2 | TRBV28
CSAIPRETQYF | TRBJ2-5 | TRBV20-1
CATRGTGQETQYF | TRBJ2-5 | TRBV24-1
CATSDHRARSDYSDQPQHF | TRBJ1-5 | TRBV24-1
CATETGANYGYTF | TRBJ1-2 | TRBV19
CASSQRDGYGYTF | TRBJ1-2 | TRBV7-2
CASSFTDTQYF | TRBJ2-3 | TRBV7-2
CASSPGGIKQYF | TRBJ2-7 | TRBV7-9
CASSAGGTGNGYTF | TRBJ1-2 | TRBV9
CSARAEEGLNEQFF | TRBJ2-1 | TRBV20-1
CSASLAGGPSSYEQYF | TRBJ2-7 | TRBV20-1
CASSPRTGPSTDTQYF | TRBJ2-3 | TRBV11-1
CASSAQGMVGYGYTF | TRBJ1-2 | TRBV2
CASSQVAGDTEAFF | TRBJ1-1 | TRBV3-1
CASSFQLVGSETQYF | TRBJ2-5 | TRBV28
CASSPGGGGVFQPQHF | TRBJ1-5 | TRBV3-1
CASREGGLAGISYEHYF | TRBJ2-7 | TRBV12-3/TRBV12-4
CASSSRQWGGLYNEQFF | TRBJ2-1 | TRBV11-2
CASSPGHSLPVYEQYF | TRBJ2-7 | TRBV7-6
CASSRIVSYGYTF | TRBJ1-2 | TRBV5-1
CASSYASVWADEQYF | TRBJ2-7 | TRBV6-7
CASSFLGLAGNYEQYF | TRBJ2-7 | TRBV11-1